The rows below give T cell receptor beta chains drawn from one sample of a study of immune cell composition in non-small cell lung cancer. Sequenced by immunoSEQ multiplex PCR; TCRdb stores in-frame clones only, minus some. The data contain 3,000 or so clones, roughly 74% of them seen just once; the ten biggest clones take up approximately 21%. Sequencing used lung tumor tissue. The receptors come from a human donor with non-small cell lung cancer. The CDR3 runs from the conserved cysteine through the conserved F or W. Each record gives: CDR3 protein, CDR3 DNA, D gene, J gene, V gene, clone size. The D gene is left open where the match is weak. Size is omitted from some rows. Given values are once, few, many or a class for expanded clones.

CSVESWLSGRATDTQYF	TGCAGCGTTGAATCTTGGTTAAGCGGGAGGGCCACAGATACGCAGTATTTT	TRBD2	TRBJ2-3	TRBV29-1	-
CASSRYPPEGAYSGANVLTF	TGTGCCAGCAGCCGATACCCTCCGGAGGGGGCTTATTCCGGGGCCAACGTCCTGACTTTC	-	TRBJ2-6	TRBV27	-
CSGGQGRTDTQYF	TGCAGCGGGGGGCAGGGACGCACAGATACGCAGTATTTT	-	TRBJ2-3	TRBV29-1	-
CASRQGGWNQPQHF	TGTGCCAGCAGGCAGGGTGGGTGGAACCAGCCCCAGCATTTT	-	TRBJ1-5	TRBV6-5	-
CASSLTLVAKNIQYF	TGCGCCAGCAGCTTAACGTTAGTGGCCAAAAACATTCAGTACTTC	-	TRBJ2-4	TRBV5-1	-
CASSWTGGSQPQHF	TGTGCCAGCAGCTGGACAGGGGGCTCTCAACCCCAGCATTTT	TRBD1	TRBJ1-5	TRBV5-7	-
CASSEARGADTQYF	TGTGCCAGCAGTGAAGCGCGGGGGGCGGATACGCAGTATTTT	TRBD2	TRBJ2-3	TRBV2	-
CASSTSSGRAFEQFF	TGTGCCAGCAGTACCTCTAGCGGGAGGGCCTTTGAGCAGTTCTTC	TRBD2	TRBJ2-1	TRBV28	-
CASRIQGKGAFF	TGTGCCAGCAGAATACAGGGGAAGGGGGCTTTCTTT	TRBD1	TRBJ1-1	TRBV28	-
CASSLEQDSRPEAFF	TGTGCCAGCAGCTTAGAACAGGATTCGCGGCCTGAAGCTTTCTTT	-	TRBJ1-1	TRBV7-6	-
CASSDARRGTGELFF	TGCGCCAGCAGTGACGCTCGCAGGGGCACCGGGGAGCTGTTTTTT	-	TRBJ2-2	TRBV10-1	-
CASRGTGGLNTEAFF	TGCGCCAGCAGGGGGACAGGGGGACTGAACACTGAAGCTTTCTTT	TRBD1	TRBJ1-1	TRBV10-2	-
CASSSGQGNSPLHF	TGTGCCAGCAGCTCCGGCCAGGGTAATTCACCCCTCCACTTT	-	TRBJ1-6	TRBV27	once
CASSLAIQGGNQPQHF	TGTGCCAGCAGCTTAGCGATACAGGGTGGCAATCAGCCCCAGCATTTT	-	TRBJ1-5	TRBV7-8	-
CAISESVSSPGNTEAFF	TGTGCCATCAGTGAGTCTGTCTCCTCCCCCGGGAACACTGAAGCTTTCTTT	-	TRBJ1-1	TRBV10-3	-
CASRQDSNQPQHF	TGTGCCAGTCGACAGGATAGCAATCAGCCCCAGCATTTT	-	TRBJ1-5	TRBV6-1	-
CASSRTGSNTEAFF	TGTGCCAGTAGTAGGACAGGGTCGAACACTGAAGCTTTCTTT	TRBD1	TRBJ1-1	TRBV19	-
CASSLFVGQGGALSYNEQFF	TGTGCCAGCAGTTTATTCGTCGGACAGGGGGGCGCGCTCTCCTACAATGAGCAGTTCTTC	TRBD1	TRBJ2-1	TRBV27	-
CASSFQLAGGLDEQFF	TGTGCCAGCAGCTTCCAACTAGCGGGAGGGTTGGATGAGCAGTTCTTC	TRBD2	TRBJ2-1	TRBV7-2	-
CASSVSGTASETQYF	TGTGCCAGCAGCGTGTCCGGGACAGCCTCCGAGACCCAGTACTTC	TRBD1	TRBJ2-5	TRBV9	-
CAWGPNYNSPLHF	TGTGCCTGGGGGCCCAATTATAATTCACCCCTCCACTTT	-	TRBJ1-6	TRBV30	-
CAWKSGGTSGTEAFF	TGTGCCTGGAAAAGCGGAGGGACCTCGGGAACTGAAGCTTTCTTT	-	TRBJ1-1	TRBV30	large
CAWNRGSDQPQHF	TGTGCCTGGAACAGGGGCTCGGATCAGCCCCAGCATTTT	TRBD1	TRBJ1-5	TRBV30	few
CASSPSSTDTQYF	TGTGCCAGCAGCCCTTCTAGCACAGATACGCAGTATTTT	-	TRBJ2-3	TRBV7-9	-
CASRYRGLGEAFF	TGTGCCAGCAGATACAGGGGGCTCGGTGAAGCTTTCTTT	TRBD1	TRBJ1-1	TRBV6-1	few
CASGTANEKLFF	TGTGCCAGCGGGACAGCTAATGAAAAACTGTTTTTT	TRBD1	TRBJ1-4	TRBV2	-
CASGTGAVVGNEQFF	TGCGCCAGCGGGACAGGGGCAGTGGTTGGGAATGAGCAGTTCTTC	TRBD1	TRBJ2-1	TRBV10-1	hyperexpanded
CASSLESGTGSTIYF	TGCGCCAGCAGCTTGGAGTCCGGGACAGGGAGCACCATATATTTT	TRBD1	TRBJ1-3	TRBV5-1	-
CAWKYTGTETQYF	TGTGCCTGGAAGTACACAGGTACGGAGACCCAGTACTTC	-	TRBJ2-5	TRBV30	few
CASRPGVWEKLFF	TGTGCCAGCAGGCCAGGGGTTTGGGAAAAACTGTTTTTT	-	TRBJ1-4	TRBV6-1	few
CASSPKPGHANTGELFF	TGTGCCAGCTCACCTAAGCCTGGGCATGCGAACACCGGGGAGCTGTTTTTT	-	TRBJ2-2	TRBV18	-
CASKEELTSGNTIYF	TGTGCCAGCAAGGAGGAACTAACCTCTGGAAACACCATATATTTT	-	TRBJ1-3	TRBV6-1	-
CASSTSAGGNTEAFF	TGTGCCAGCAGCACCTCCGCGGGGGGTAACACTGAAGCTTTCTTT	-	TRBJ1-1	TRBV9	-
CASSYRDRENYGYTF	TGTGCCAGCAGCTACCGGGACAGGGAAAACTATGGCTACACCTTC	TRBD1	TRBJ1-2	TRBV5-5	-
CATREADSHEQFF	TGTGCCACCCGGGAGGCAGATTCCCATGAGCAGTTCTTC	TRBD2	TRBJ2-1	TRBV27	-
CASSSWTSGRETQYF	TGTGCCAGCAGTTCTTGGACTAGCGGGAGAGAGACCCAGTACTTC	TRBD2	TRBJ2-5	TRBV6-6	-
CASSLGALTEAFF	TGTGCCAGCAGTTTGGGGGCTCTCACTGAAGCTTTCTTT	-	TRBJ1-1	TRBV6-5	-
CAFSRGTGGFSNQPQHF	TGTGCCTTCAGCAGGGGGACAGGGGGCTTTAGCAATCAGCCCCAGCATTTT	TRBD1	TRBJ1-5	TRBV30	-